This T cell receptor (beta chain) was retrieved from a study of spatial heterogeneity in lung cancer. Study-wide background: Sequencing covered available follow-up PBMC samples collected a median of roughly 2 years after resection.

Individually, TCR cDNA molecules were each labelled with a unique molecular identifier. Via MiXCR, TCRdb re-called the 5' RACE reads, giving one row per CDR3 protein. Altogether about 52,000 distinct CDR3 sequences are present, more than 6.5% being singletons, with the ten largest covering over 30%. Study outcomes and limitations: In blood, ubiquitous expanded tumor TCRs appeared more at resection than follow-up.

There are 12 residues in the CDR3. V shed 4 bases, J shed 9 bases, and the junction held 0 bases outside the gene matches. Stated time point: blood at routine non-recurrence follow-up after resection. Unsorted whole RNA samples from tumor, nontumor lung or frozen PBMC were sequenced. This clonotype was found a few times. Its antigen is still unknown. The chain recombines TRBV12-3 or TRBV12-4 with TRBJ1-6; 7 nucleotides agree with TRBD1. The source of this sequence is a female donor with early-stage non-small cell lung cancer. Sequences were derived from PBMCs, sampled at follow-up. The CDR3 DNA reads TGTGCCAGCAGTTACAGGGGTTCACCCCTCCACTTT. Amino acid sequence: CASSYRGSPLHF.